This T cell receptor (beta chain) emerged from a study of shared clonotypes between healthy human individuals. Study-wide results and caveats: A generally larger estimated richness was seen in naive subsets than in memory subsets.

As regards this clone: Its antigen is as yet unknown.

The V gene lost 4 bases and the J gene lost 6 bases, with 13 bases spanning the gap. Germline CDR1 and CDR2: SQVTM and ANQGSEA. CDR3 size: 13 residues. Among the donors, all were Caucasian adults who lived in Nashville, Tennessee. The assay was immunoSEQ multiplex PCR, and TCRdb's table has in-frame clones only and misses some. The sample carries some 2,500,000 clones, 92% recorded once. V gene TRBV29-1 combines with J gene TRBJ2-1, with unresolved D. The receptor comes from a man aged 18 to 30 in good health. Some clones in this sample may be carry-over from other donors' samples. Sample: naive CD4+ T cells from PBMCs. Subset reported: CD45RA+ positively selected. The CDR3 bases are TGCAGCGTTGCCTCTAGAGCTAGCAATGAGCAGTTCTTC. Translation: CSVASRASNEQFF.